The clone carrying this T cell receptor beta chain was recorded many times. Until they underwent thyroid surgery, no patient had received any treatment. TCRdb reprocessed the PCR reads using MiXCR. The repertoire holds about 39,000 clones, with approximately 17% as singletons. This record belongs to a study of metastatic and nonmetastatic thyroid tumors. Germline lookup yields CDR1 MDHEN and CDR2 SYDVKM. CDR3 size: 17 residues. Trimming pared 4 bases from V and 7 bases from J, leaving 22 bases between. Material for sequencing was tumor tissue. The sequence was collected from a female donor with papillary thyroid cancer or a benign thyroid nodule (not recorded which). Some clones in this sample may be carry-over from other donors' samples. V usage is TRBV28 and J usage is TRBJ2-2, with D unresolved. CDR3 DNA sequence: TGTGCCAGCAGTTCTGTCCTGAATCAAAAGGTGGGCGGGGAGCTGTTTTTT. Residues: CASSSVLNQKVGGELFF.